This T cell receptor (beta chain) was found in a study of CD8+CD57+ T cells in acquired aplastic anemia. Study context: Sorting CD4+ and CD8+ cells gave DNA averaging approximately 3 ug.

CD8+CD57+ cell expansion had been shown by flow cytometry in patients chosen for sequencing. Germline CDR1 reads SGHRS; CDR2 reads YFSETQ. This CDR3 spans 13 amino acids. Study-wide results and caveats: Patients were compared with controls for CD8+ Simpson's diversity, and no significant difference emerged.

To note about this clonotype: As yet, its antigen is unknown. One junction end does not reproduce the germline sequence, and a read error may be involved.

Using genomic DNA as the template, TCR beta VDJ and CDR3 profiling was carried out. TCRdb redid the calling of the reads with MiXCR, one entry per CDR3 protein. This table has 250,000 or so distinct CDR3 sequences, 45% to 50% appearing once. This TCR came from a human donor with aplastic anemia. The chain has TRBV5-1 and TRBJ1-1; D not resolved. Input material: sorted CD4+, CD8+, or CD8+CD57+ T cells (not recorded which) from PBMCs. The DNA for the CDR3 is TGCGCCAGCAGCTCCCCGGCGAACACTGGAGCTTTCTTC. This codes for CASSSPANTGAFF.